The rows below give T cell receptor beta chains drawn from one sample of a study of regulatory T cells in long-lasting Graves disease. TCRdb re-called the multiplex PCR reads through MiXCR, storing one row per CDR3 protein. The sample includes about 300,000 distinct CDR3 sequences, 18% seen only once; the top ten take more than 30%. This material consisted of peripheral blood mononuclear cells (PBMCs), taken at new diagnosis, from a patient treated with antithyroid drugs. Receptor source: a female donor with Graves disease. The CDR3 runs from the conserved cysteine through the conserved F or W. The order of the fields is V gene, J gene, D gene, clone size, CDR3 protein, CDR3 DNA. D genes are given only for firm matches. The listing skips clone size in some rows; elsewhere it reads once, few, many or a size class.

V: TRBV7-6
J: TRBJ1-6
D: TRBD1
size: many
CDR3: CASSSGRGTLNSPLHF
DNA: TGTGCCAGCAGCTCCGGCAGGGGGACTTTAAACTCACCCCTCCACTTT

V: TRBV28
J: TRBJ1-5
D: -
size: many
CDR3: CASSLQVGGSNQPQHF
DNA: TGTGCCAGCAGTTTACAGGTCGGGGGAAGCAATCAGCCCCAGCATTTT

V: TRBV9
J: TRBJ1-1
D: -
size: -
CDR3: CASSPRIGKPEAFF
DNA: TGTGCCAGCAGCCCGAGGATCGGTAAACCTGAAGCTTTCTTT

V: TRBV18
J: TRBJ2-3
D: TRBD2
size: few
CDR3: CASSPLSALADTDTQYF
DNA: TGTGCCAGCTCACCACTAAGTGCACTAGCGGACACAGATACGCAGTATTTT

V: TRBV7-9
J: TRBJ1-1
D: -
size: -
CDR3: CASSLAGAGPEAFF
DNA: TGTGCCAGCAGCTTAGCCGGGGCGGGACCTGAAGCTTTCTTT

V: TRBV12-3/TRBV12-4
J: TRBJ2-7
D: -
size: many
CDR3: CASSSLLRAYEQYF
DNA: TGTGCCAGCAGTTCCCTACTGAGAGCCTACGAGCAGTACTTC

V: TRBV7-9
J: TRBJ2-7
D: TRBD2
size: -
CDR3: CASSLVPAGGSEQYF
DNA: TGTGCCAGCAGCTTAGTCCCAGCGGGAGGATCCGAGCAGTACTTC

V: TRBV9
J: TRBJ2-2
D: -
size: -
CDR3: CASSVAGGVNTGELFF
DNA: TGTGCCAGCAGCGTAGCAGGGGGGGTCAACACCGGGGAGCTGTTTTTT

V: TRBV11-3
J: TRBJ2-5
D: TRBD2
size: -
CDR3: CASSFLAGGVETQYF
DNA: TGTGCCAGCAGCTTCCTAGCGGGAGGAGTAGAGACCCAGTACTTC

V: TRBV14
J: TRBJ2-4
D: -
size: -
CDR3: CASASGLAKNIQYF
DNA: TGTGCCAGCGCCTCCGGATTAGCCAAAAACATTCAGTACTTC

V: TRBV3-1
J: TRBJ2-1
D: TRBD2
size: many
CDR3: CASSQPGASGRGYNEQFF
DNA: TGTGCCAGCAGCCAACCAGGGGCTAGCGGGAGGGGGTACAATGAGCAGTTCTTC

V: TRBV19
J: TRBJ2-3
D: TRBD2
size: few
CDR3: CASSTRAGGQPGHTDTQYF
DNA: TGTGCCAGTAGTACCAGAGCGGGAGGGCAACCGGGGCACACAGATACGCAGTATTTT

V: TRBV19
J: TRBJ2-7
D: TRBD1
size: -
CDR3: CASRDTGGRGEQYF
DNA: TGTGCCAGTCGGGACACAGGGGGACGAGGGGAGCAGTACTTC

V: TRBV6-5
J: TRBJ1-1
D: TRBD1
size: many
CDR3: CASSYTGANTEAFF
DNA: TGTGCCAGCAGTTATACAGGGGCAAACACTGAAGCTTTCTTT

V: TRBV9
J: TRBJ1-1
D: -
size: few
CDR3: CASSVAPSQGLFGYTEAFF
DNA: TGTGCCAGCAGCGTAGCTCCCAGCCAGGGACTCTTTGGGTACACTGAAGCTTTCTTT